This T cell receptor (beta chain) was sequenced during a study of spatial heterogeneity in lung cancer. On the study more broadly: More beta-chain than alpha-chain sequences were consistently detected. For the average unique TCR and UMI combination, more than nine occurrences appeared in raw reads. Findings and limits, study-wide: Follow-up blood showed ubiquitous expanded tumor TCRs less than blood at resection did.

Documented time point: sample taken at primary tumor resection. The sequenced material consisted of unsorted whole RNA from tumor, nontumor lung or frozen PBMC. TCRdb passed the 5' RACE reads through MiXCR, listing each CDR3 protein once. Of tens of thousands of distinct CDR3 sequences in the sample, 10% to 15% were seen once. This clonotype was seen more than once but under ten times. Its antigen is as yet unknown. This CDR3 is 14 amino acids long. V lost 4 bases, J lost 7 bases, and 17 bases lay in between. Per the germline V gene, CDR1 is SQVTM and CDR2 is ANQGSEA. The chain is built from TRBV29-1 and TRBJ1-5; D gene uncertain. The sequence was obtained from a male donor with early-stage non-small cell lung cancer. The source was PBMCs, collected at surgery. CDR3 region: CSVALYPYDQPQHF. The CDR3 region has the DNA TGCAGCGTTGCGCTCTACCCTTATGACCAGCCCCAGCATTTT.